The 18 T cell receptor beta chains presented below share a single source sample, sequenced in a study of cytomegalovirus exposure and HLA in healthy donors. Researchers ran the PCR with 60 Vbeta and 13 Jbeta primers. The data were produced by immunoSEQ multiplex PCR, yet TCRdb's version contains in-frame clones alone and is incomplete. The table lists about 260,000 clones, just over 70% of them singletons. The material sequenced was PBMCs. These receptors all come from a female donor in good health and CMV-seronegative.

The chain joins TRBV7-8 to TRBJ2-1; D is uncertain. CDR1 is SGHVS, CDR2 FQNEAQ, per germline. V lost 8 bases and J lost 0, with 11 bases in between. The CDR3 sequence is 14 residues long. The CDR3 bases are TGTGCCAGCCGCGGTCCGAGCTCCTACAATGAGCAGTTCTTC. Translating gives CASRGPSSYNEQFF.

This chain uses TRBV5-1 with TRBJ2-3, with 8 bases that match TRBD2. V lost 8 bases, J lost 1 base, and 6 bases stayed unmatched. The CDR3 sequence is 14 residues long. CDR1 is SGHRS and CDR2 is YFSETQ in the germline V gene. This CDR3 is CASMTSERTDTQYF. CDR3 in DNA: TGCGCCAGTATGACTAGCGAACGCACAGATACGCAGTATTTT.

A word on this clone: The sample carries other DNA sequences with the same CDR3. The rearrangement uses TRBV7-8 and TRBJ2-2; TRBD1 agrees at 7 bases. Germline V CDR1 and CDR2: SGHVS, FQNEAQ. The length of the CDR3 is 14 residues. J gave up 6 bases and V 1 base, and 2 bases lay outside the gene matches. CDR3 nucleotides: TGTGCCAGCAGCTTAGTCCAGGGGGCCGGGGAGCTGTTTTTT. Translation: CASSLVQGAGELFF.

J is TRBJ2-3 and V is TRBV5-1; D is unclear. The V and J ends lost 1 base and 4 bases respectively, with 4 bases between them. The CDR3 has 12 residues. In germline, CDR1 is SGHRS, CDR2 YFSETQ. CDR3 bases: TGCGCCAGCAGCTTGACAGCAGATACGCAGTATTTT. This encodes CASSLTADTQYF.

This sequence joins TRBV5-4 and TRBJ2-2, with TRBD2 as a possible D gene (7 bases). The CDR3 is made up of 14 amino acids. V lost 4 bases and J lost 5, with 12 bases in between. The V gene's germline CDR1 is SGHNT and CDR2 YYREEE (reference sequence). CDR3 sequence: CASSAGARTGELFF. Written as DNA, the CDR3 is TGTGCCAGCAGCGCGGGGGCGCGGACCGGGGAGCTGTTTTTT.

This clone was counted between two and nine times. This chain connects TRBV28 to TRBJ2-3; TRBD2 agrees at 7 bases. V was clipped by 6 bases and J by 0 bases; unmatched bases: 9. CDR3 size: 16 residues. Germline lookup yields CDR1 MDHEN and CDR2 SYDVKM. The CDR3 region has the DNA TGTGCCAGCAGCTACCCCTGGGGGGGTAGCACAGATACGCAGTATTTT. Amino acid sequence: CASSYPWGGSTDTQYF.

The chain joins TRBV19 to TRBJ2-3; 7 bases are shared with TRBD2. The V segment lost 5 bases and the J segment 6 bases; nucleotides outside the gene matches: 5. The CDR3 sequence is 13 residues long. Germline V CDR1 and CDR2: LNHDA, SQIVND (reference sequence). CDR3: CASSPGGGDTQYF. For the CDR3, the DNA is TGTGCCAGTAGTCCGGGAGGAGGGGATACGCAGTATTTT.

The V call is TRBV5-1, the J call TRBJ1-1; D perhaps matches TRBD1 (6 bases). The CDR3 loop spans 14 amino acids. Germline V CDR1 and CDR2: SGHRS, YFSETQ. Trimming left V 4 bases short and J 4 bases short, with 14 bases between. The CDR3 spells CASSAGVSGTEAFF. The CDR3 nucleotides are TGCGCCAGCAGCGCAGGGGTCTCTGGCACTGAAGCTTTCTTT.

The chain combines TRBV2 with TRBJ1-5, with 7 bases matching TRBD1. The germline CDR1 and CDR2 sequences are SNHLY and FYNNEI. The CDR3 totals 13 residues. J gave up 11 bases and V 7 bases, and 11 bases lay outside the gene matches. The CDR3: CASTADRVGAQHF. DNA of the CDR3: TGTGCCAGCACCGCTGACAGGGTGGGGGCCCAGCATTTT.

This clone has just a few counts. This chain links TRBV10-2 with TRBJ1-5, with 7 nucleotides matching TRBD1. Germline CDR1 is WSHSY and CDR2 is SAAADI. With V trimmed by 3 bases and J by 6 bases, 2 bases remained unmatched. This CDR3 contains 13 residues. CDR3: CASSEQGRQPQHF. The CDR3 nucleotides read TGCGCCAGCAGTGAACAGGGGCGTCAGCCCCAGCATTTT.

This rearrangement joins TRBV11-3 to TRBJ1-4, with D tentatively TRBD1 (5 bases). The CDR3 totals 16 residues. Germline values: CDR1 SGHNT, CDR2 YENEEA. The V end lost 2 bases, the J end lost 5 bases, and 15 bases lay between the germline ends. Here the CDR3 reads CASSLRSRQSNEKLFF. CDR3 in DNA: TGTGCCAGCAGCTTAAGGTCGAGACAGAGCAATGAAAAACTGTTTTTT.

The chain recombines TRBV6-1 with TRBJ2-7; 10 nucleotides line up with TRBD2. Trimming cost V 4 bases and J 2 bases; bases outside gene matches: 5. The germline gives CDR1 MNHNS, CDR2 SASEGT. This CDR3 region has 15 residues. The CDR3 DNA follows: TGTGCCAGCAGTGTCAGCGGGAGGGCCGCCTACGAGCAGTACTTC. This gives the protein CASSVSGRAAYEQYF.

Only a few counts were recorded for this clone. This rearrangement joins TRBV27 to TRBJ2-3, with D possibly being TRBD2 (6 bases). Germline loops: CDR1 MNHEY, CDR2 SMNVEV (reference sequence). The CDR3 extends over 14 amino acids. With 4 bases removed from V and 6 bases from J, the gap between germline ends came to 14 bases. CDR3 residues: CASSSRRVRDTQYF. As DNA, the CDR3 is TGTGCCAGCAGTTCCCGGAGGGTCAGGGATACGCAGTATTTT.

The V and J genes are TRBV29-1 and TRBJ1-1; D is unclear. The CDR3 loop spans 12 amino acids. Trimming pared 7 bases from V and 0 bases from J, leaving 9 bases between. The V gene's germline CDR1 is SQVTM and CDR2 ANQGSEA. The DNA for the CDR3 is TGCAGCGCTGGAGGATTGAACACTGAAGCTTTCTTT. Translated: CSAGGLNTEAFF. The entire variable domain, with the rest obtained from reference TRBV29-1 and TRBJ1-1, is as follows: SAVISQKPSRDICQRGTSLTIQCQVDSQVTMMFWYRQQPGQSLTLIATANQGSEATYESGFVIDKFPISRPNLTFSTLTVSNMSPEDSSIYLCSAGGLNTEAFFGQGTRLTVV.

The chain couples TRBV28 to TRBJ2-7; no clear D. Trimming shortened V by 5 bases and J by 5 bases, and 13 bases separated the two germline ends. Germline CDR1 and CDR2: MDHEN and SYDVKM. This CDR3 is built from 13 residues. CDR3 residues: CASSLLPRNEQYF. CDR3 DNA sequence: TGTGCCAGCAGTCTACTTCCGAGAAACGAGCAGTACTTC.

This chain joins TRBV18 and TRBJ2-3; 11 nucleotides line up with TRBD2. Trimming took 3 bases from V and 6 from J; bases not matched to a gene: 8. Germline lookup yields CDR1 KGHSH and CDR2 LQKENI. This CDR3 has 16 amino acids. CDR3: CASSPFTSGSRDTQYF. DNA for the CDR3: TGTGCCAGCTCACCGTTCACTAGCGGGAGTCGGGATACGCAGTATTTT.

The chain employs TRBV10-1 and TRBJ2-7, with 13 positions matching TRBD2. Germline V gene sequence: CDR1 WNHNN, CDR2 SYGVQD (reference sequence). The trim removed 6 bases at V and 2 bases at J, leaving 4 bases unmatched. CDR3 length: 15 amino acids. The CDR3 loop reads CASSPLAGGPYEQYF. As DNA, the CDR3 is TGCGCCAGCAGCCCACTAGCGGGAGGGCCCTACGAGCAGTACTTC.

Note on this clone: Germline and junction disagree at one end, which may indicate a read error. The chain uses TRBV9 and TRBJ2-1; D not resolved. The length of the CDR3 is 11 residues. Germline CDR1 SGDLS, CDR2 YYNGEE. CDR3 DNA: TGTGCCAGCAGCACCTATAATGAGCAGTTCTTC. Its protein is CASSTYNEQFF.